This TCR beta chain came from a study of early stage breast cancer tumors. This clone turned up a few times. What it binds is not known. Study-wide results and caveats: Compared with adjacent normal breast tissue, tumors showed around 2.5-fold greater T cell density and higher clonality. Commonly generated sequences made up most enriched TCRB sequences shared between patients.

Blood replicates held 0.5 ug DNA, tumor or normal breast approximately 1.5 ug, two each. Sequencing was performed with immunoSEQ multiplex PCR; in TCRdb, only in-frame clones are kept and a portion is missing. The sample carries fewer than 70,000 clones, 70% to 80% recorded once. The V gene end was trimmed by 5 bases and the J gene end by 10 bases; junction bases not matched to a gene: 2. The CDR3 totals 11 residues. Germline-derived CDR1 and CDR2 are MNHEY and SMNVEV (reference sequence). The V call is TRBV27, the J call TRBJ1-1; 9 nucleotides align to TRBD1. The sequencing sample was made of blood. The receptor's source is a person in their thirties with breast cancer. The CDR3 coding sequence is TGTGCCAGCAGTCGGGGACAGGGAGCTTTCTTT. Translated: CASSRGQGAFF.